Listed below are T cell receptor beta chains from one sample, sequenced in a study of shared T cell receptors in the human thymus. TCRdb's table, derived via immunoSEQ multiplex PCR, lists solely in-frame clones and lacks some. The sample lists under 700,000 clones, around three quarters occurring once. These same data were also listed under a study on human thymus T cells.

Material for sequencing was thymocytes. These receptors were collected from a boy younger than two with a congenital heart defect. Each CDR3 is given without its conserved first and last residue. Fields, in order: V gene, CDR3 length, CDR3 protein.

>TRBV4-1|10
ASSQDMETQY
>TRBV4-3|12
ASSPGTGGNEQF
>TRBV15|19
ATSRPRTGTGGNSGANVLT
>TRBV30|16
AWSWTGNVGLISTEAF
>TRBV25-1|13
ASSAVFSRGYEQY
>TRBV5-8|13
ASSRQGVRNQPQH
>TRBV28|12
ASSFRGPPYGQY
>TRBV5-1|13
ASSRGDRSTDTQY
>TRBV5-6|14
ASSPGQRPWNTEAF
>TRBV10-1|17
ASSAGLAGGPGSYNEQF
>TRBV6-1|12
ASSGPSGRWEQY
>TRBV9|14
ASSVEAQREAYEQY
>TRBV5-1|12
ASSLGQGRDTQY
>TRBV29-1|12
SVATGVGDQPQH
>TRBV27|11
ASSFGLNYGYT
>TRBV6-1|13
ASSGTSGRHNEQF
>TRBV5-1|11
ASSLGSGEKLF
>TRBV7-9|16
ASSLGLAGGRTYNEQF
>TRBV28|10
ASSSGGSEQY
>TRBV18|7
ASSPPEL
>TRBV5-1|11
ASSFWTGETQY
>TRBV7-8|14
ASRGGIRASTDTQY
>TRBV5-8|11
ASSLGGPTEAF
>TRBV25-1|12
ASSDSNQPNQVY
>TRBV10-3|11
AISSGRAYEQY
>TRBV30|15
AWKAGLAGGGLDEQY
>TRBV27|15
ASSSTGTSGRGGEQF
>TRBV5-1|11
ASSLETGIRQF
>TRBV25-1|13
ASSMVGGLNTEAF
>TRBV6-5|11
AIHRGPNTEAF
>TRBV6-1|14
ASSDICRDCNNEQF
>TRBV7-8|13
ASSLGLASHNEQF
>TRBV2|16
ASNGTASENLERTLRR